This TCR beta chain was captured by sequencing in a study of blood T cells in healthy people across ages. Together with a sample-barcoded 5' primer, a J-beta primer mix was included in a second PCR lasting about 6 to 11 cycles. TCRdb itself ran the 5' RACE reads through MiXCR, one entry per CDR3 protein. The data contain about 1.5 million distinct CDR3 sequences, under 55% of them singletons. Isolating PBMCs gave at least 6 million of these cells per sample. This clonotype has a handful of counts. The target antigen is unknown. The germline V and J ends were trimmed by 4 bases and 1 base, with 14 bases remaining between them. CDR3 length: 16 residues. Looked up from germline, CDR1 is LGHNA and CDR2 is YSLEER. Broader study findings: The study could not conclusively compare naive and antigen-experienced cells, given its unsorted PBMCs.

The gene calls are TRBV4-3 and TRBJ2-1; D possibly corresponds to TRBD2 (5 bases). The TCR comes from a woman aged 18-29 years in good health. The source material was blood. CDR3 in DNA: TGCGCCAGCAGCCCGGCGGGTGGTCGGTCCTACAATGAGCAGTTCTTC. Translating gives CASSPAGGRSYNEQFF.